These 4 T cell receptor beta chains share one sample of origin, sequenced in a study of blood T cell repertoires in COVID-19. Sequenced by immunoSEQ multiplex PCR; TCRdb stores in-frame clones only, minus some. In the table there are tens of thousands of clones, approximately 84% of which are singletons. The sequencing sample was made of peripheral blood. These receptor sequences come from a middle-aged man with acute or convalescent COVID-19.

The chain carries TRBV15 and TRBJ2-3, with 8 bases identical to TRBD2. CDR1 and CDR2 (germline): LNHNV, YYDKDF (reference sequence). V trimming: 6 bases; J trimming: 4 bases; junction bases outside the gene matches: 6. CDR3 length equals 14 residues. CDR3 loop: CATRTAGVADTQYF. The CDR3 DNA is TGTGCCACCAGAACAGCGGGAGTTGCAGATACGCAGTATTTT.

This clone was seen only once. This chain connects TRBV7-3 to TRBJ2-1; perhaps TRBD1 as D (7 bases). The CDR3 is made up of 15 amino acids. CDR1 SGHTA and CDR2 FQGTGA come from the germline V gene. The V end was cut by 5 bases, the J end by 5 bases, with 16 bases between. CDR3 loop: CASSPGGLLDNEQFF. CDR3 coding DNA: TGTGCCAGCAGCCCAGGGGGACTTTTAGACAATGAGCAGTTCTTC.

The J gene is TRBJ1-3, the V gene TRBV7-9; D remains ambiguous. V was shortened by 4 bases and J by 2 bases, with 12 bases between the two germline ends. The CDR3 contains 15 residues. Germline V CDR1 and CDR2: SEHNR, FQNEAQ (reference sequence). The CDR3 reads CASSSLRNPGNTIYF. The CDR3 region has the DNA TGTGCCAGCAGCTCCCTAAGAAACCCTGGAAACACCATATATTTT.

The chain recombines TRBV2 with TRBJ1-5; D gene unclear. The CDR3 has 13 amino acids. Germline-derived CDR1 and CDR2 are SNHLY and FYNNEI. The V end lost 4 bases, the J end lost 5 bases, and 9 bases lay between the germline ends. DNA of the CDR3: TGTGCCAGCAGTGTTGGCGGGCATCAGCCCCAGCATTTT. As protein: CASSVGGHQPQHF.